This T cell receptor beta chain originates from a study of T cells after yellow fever vaccination. Synthesis of TCR cDNA relied on 5'RACE template switching, which attached a universal primer site and UMIs. TCRdb reprocessed the 5' RACE reads via MiXCR and lists one record per CDR3 protein. The data show around 310,000 distinct CDR3 sequences, roughly 3.5% seen once. CDR3 size: 15 residues. The V end lost 4 bases, the J end lost 2 bases, and 12 bases lay between the germline ends. Germline lookup yields CDR1 DFQATT and CDR2 SNEGSKA (reference sequence). Overall study results and limits: Compared with primary, the secondary response was weaker and peaked at day 5, not 15. Clones that expanded after primary vaccination mostly reappeared after the booster (just under 98% CD4, around 87% CD8).

There are many counts of this clonotype. Antigen: not known. The specimen was PBMCs, collected on the day of the yellow fever booster vaccination. The rearrangement joins TRBV20-1 to TRBJ1-6; D might be TRBD1 (5 bases). The source is a man between 18 and 29 years old who received the YFV17D yellow fever vaccine. The CDR3 sequence: CSAKGVTAYNSPLHF. CDR3 coding DNA: TGCAGTGCTAAAGGGGTCACGGCCTATAATTCACCCCTCCACTTT.